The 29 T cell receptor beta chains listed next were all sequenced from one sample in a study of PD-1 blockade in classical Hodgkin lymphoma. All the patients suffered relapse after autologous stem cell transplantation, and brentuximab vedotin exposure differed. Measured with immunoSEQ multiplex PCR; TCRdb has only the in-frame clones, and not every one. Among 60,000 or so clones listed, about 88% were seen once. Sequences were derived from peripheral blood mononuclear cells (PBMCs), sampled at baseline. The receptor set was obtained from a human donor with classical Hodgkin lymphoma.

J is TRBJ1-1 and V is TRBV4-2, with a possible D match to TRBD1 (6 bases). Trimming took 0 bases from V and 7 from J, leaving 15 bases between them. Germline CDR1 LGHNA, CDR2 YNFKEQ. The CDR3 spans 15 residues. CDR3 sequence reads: CASSQDWQGLGEAFF. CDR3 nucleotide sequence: TGTGCCAGCAGCCAAGACTGGCAGGGGCTCGGTGAAGCTTTCTTT.

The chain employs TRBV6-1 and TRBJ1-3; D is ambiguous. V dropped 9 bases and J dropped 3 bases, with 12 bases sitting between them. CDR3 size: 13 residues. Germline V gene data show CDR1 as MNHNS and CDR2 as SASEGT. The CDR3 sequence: CASGLEVGNTIYF. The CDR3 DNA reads TGTGCCAGTGGATTGGAAGTTGGAAACACCATATATTTT.

This CDR3 is CASSPGLAGINEQFF. The CDR3 DNA follows: TGTGCCAGTAGCCCGGGACTAGCGGGAATCAATGAGCAGTTCTTC. The genes are TRBV19 and TRBJ2-1, with 13 bases fitting TRBD2. V shed 6 bases and J 6 bases; nucleotides not matched to a gene: 5. Per the germline V gene, CDR1 is LNHDA and CDR2 is SQIVND (reference sequence). The CDR3 covers 15 residues.

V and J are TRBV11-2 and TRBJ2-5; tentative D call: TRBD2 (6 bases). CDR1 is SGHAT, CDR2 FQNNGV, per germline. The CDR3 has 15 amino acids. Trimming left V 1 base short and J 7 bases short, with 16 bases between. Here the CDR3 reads CASSLATRVGGTQYF. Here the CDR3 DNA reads TGTGCCAGCAGCTTAGCCACCCGGGTCGGGGGGACCCAGTACTTC.

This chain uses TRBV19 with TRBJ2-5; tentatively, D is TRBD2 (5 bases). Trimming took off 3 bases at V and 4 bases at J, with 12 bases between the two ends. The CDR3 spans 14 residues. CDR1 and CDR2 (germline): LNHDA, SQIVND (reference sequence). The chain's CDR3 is CASSIWASGETQYF. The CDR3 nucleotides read TGTGCCAGTAGTATTTGGGCCAGCGGAGAGACCCAGTACTTC.

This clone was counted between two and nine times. CDR3: CASSPGQAKTQYF. DNA of the CDR3: TGTGCCAGCAGCCCGGGACAGGCAAAGACCCAGTACTTC. The chain joins TRBV5-6 to TRBJ2-5; 8 nucleotides agree with TRBD1. The CDR3 covers 13 residues. The trim removed 4 bases at V and 6 bases at J, leaving 5 bases unmatched. From germline, CDR1 is SGHDT and CDR2 YYEEEE. Full variable domain (rest looked up from reference TRBV5-6 and TRBJ2-5): DAGVTQSPTHLIKTRGQQVTLRCSPKSGHDTVSWYQQALGQGPQFIFQYYEEEERQRGNFPDRFSGHQFPNYSSELNVNALLLGDSALYLCASSPGQAKTQYFGPGTRLLVL.

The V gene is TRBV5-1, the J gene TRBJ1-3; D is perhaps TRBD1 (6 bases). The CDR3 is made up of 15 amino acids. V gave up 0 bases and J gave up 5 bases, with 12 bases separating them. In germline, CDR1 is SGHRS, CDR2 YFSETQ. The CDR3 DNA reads TGCGCCAGCAGCTTGGAGTCAGGGGCTAGAAACACCATATATTTT. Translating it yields CASSLESGARNTIYF.

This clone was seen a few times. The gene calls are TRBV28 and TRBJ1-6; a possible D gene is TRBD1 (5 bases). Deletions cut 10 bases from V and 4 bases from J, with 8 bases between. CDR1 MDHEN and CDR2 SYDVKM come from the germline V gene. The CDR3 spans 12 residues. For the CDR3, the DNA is TGTGCCAATGGGGGATATAATTCACCCCTCCACTTT. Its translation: CANGGYNSPLHF.

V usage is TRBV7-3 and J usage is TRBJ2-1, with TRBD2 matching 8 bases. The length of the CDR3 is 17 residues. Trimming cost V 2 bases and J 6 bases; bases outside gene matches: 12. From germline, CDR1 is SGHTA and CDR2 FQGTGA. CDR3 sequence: CASSLSGGGGRSNEQFF. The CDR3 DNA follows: TGTGCCAGCAGCTTATCGGGAGGTGGCGGGAGGTCCAATGAGCAGTTCTTC. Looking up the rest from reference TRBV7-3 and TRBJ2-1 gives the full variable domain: GAGVSQTPSNKVTEKGKYVELRCDPISGHTALYWYRQSLGQGPEFLIYFQGTGAADDSGLPNDRFFAVRPEGSVSTLKIQRTERGDSAVYLCASSLSGGGGRSNEQFFGPGTRLTVL.

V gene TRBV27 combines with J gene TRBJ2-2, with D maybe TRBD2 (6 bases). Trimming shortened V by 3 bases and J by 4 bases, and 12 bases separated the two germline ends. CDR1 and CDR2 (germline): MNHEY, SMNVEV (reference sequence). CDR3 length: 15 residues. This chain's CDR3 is CASSLGRTRTGELFF. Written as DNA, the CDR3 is TGTGCCAGCAGTTTGGGGAGGACACGCACCGGGGAGCTGTTTTTT.

CDR3 nucleotides: TGTGCCAGTAGCCCCCGGGCAGGGGTGTATCAGCCCCAGCATTTT. This codes for CASSPRAGVYQPQHF. The chain carries TRBV19 and TRBJ1-5; possibly TRBD1 for D (6 bases). The germline V gene has CDR1 LNHDA and CDR2 SQIVND (reference sequence). Trimming stripped 6 bases from V and 5 bases from J, with 17 bases between. This CDR3 contains 15 residues.

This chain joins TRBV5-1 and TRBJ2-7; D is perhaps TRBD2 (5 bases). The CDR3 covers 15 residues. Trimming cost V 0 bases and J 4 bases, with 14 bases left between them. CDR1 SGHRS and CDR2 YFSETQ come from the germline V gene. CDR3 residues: CASSLERPSGYEQYF. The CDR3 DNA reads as TGCGCCAGCAGCTTGGAGCGGCCCTCGGGGTACGAGCAGTACTTC.

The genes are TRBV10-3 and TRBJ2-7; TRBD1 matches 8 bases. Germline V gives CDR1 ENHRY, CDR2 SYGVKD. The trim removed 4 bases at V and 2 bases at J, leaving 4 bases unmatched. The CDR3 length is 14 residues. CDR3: CAISVDRGPYEQYF. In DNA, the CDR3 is TGTGCCATCAGTGTAGACAGGGGACCCTACGAGCAGTACTTC.

CDR3 sequence: CASSVEGQSSGNTIYF. CDR3 DNA sequence: TGTGCCAGCAGCGTAGAAGGACAGAGCTCTGGAAACACCATATATTTT. V is TRBV9 and J is TRBJ1-3; tentatively, D is TRBD1 (6 bases). The V gene lost 0 bases and the J gene lost 0 bases, with 10 bases spanning the gap. CDR1 is SGDLS and CDR2 is YYNGEE in the germline V gene. The CDR3 is 16 amino acids.

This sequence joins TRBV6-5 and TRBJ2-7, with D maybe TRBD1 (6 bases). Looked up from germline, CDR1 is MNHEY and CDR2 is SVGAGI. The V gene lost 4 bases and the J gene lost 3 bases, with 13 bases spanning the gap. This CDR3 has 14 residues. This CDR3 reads CASSLTQGHYEQYF. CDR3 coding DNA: TGTGCCAGCAGTTTGACACAGGGCCACTACGAGCAGTACTTC.

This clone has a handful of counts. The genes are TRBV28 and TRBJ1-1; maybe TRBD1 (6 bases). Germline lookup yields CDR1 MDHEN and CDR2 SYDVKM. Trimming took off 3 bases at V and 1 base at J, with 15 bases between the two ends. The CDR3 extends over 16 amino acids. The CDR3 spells CASSFDFDRKNTEAFF. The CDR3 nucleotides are TGTGCCAGCAGTTTTGATTTCGACAGGAAGAACACTGAAGCTTTCTTT.

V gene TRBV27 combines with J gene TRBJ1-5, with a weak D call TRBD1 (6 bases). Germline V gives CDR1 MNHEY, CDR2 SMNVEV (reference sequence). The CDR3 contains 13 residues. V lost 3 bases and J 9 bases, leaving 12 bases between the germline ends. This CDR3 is CASSFTGGRPQHF. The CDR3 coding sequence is TGTGCCAGCAGTTTCACGGGGGGCAGGCCCCAGCATTTT.

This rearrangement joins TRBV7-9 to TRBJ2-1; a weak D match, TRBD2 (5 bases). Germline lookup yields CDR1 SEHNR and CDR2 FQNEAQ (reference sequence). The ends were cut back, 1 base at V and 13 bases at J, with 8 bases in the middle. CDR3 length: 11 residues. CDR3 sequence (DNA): TGTGCCAGCAGCTTAGTCGAGGGACAGTTCTTC. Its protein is CASSLVEGQFF.

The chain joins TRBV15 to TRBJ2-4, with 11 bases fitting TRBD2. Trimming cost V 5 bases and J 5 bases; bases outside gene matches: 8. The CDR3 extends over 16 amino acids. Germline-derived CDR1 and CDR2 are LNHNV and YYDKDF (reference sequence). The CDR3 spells CATSGLAGGVENIQYF. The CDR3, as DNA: TGTGCCACCAGCGGCTTAGCGGGGGGGGTTGAAAACATTCAGTACTTC.

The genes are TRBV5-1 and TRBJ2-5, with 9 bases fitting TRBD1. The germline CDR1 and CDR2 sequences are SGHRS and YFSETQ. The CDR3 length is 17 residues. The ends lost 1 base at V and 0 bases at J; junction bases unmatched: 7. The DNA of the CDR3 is TGCGCCAGCAGCTTGAGGTTGACAGGGGGGTACCAAGAGACCCAGTACTTC. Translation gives CASSLRLTGGYQETQYF.

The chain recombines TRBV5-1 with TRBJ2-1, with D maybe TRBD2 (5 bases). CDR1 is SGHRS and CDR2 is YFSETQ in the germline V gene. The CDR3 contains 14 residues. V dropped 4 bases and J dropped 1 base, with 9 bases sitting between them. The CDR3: CASSVRESYNEQFF. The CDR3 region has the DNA TGCGCCAGCAGCGTGAGGGAATCCTACAATGAGCAGTTCTTC.

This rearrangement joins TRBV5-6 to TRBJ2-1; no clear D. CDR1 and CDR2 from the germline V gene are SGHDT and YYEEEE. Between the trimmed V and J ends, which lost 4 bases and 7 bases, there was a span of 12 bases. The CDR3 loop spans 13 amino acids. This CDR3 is CASSTTLANEQFF. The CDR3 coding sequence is TGTGCCAGCAGCACTACCTTGGCGAATGAGCAGTTCTTC.

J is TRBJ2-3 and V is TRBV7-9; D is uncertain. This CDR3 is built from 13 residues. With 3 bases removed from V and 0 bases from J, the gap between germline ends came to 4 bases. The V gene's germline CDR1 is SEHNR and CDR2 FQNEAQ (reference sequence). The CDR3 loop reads CASSFPSTDTQYF. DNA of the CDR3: TGTGCCAGCAGCTTTCCAAGCACAGATACGCAGTATTTT.

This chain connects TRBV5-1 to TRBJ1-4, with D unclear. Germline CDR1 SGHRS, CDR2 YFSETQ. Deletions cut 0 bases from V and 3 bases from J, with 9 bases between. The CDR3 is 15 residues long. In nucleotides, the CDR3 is TGCGCCAGCAGCTTGGCGGGGAAGTCTAATGAAAAACTGTTTTTT. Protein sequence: CASSLAGKSNEKLFF.

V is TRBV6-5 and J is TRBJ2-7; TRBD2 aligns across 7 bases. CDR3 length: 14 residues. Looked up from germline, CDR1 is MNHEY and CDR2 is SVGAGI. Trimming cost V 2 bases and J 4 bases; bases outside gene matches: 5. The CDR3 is CASSYRGEVYEQYF. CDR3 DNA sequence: TGTGCCAGCAGTTACCGGGGGGAGGTTTACGAGCAGTACTTC.

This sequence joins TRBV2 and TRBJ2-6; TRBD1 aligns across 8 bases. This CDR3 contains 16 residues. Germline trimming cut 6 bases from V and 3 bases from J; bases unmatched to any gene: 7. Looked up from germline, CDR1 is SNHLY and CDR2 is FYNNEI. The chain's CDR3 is CASSLQGAYGANVLTF. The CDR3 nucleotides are TGTGCCAGCAGCCTCCAGGGGGCGTATGGGGCCAACGTCCTGACTTTC.

CDR3 amino acids: CASSGGYEQYF. CDR3 sequence (DNA): TGTGCCAGCAGCGGGGGGTACGAGCAGTACTTC. The J gene is TRBJ2-7, the V gene TRBV14; a possible D gene is TRBD2 (6 bases). Germline assignment: CDR1 SGHDN and CDR2 FVKESK. The CDR3 has 11 amino acids. Trimming left V 5 bases short and J 4 bases short, with 6 bases between.

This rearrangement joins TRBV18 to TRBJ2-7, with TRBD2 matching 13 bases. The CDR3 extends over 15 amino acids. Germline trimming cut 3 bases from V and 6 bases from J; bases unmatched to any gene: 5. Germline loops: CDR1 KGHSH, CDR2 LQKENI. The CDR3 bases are TGTGCCAGCTCACCGGCGACTAGCGGGAGGAGCGAGCAGTACTTC. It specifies CASSPATSGRSEQYF.

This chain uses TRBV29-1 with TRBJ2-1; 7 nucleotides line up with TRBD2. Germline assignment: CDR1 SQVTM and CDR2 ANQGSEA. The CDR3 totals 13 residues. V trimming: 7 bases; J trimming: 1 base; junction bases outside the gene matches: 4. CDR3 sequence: CSGRLASYNEQFF. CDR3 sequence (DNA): TGCAGCGGTAGACTAGCATCCTACAATGAGCAGTTCTTC.